This paragraph covers one T cell receptor (beta chain) sequence. Its target is unknown. The data belong to a study of shared clonotypes between healthy human individuals. Points from the study as a whole: Naive subsets generally had larger estimated richness than memory subsets.

Investigators divided CD4+ cells into CD45RA+ naive and CD45RA-negative memory subsets. The data were produced by immunoSEQ multiplex PCR, yet TCRdb's version contains in-frame clones alone and is incomplete. The sample carries about 1 million clones, more than 60% recorded once. The germline gives CDR1 SGHTA, CDR2 FQGNSA. The CDR3 has 16 residues. V gave up 5 bases and J gave up 6 bases; unmatched junction bases: 10. This clonotype originated in a man between 18 and 35 years old in good health. Sequenced input: memory CD4+ T cells sorted from blood. Subset described: CD45RA-negative fraction. The chain carries TRBV7-2 and TRBJ2-2; TRBD2 agrees at 9 bases. The CDR3 protein is CASSPLAGGPAGELFF. The DNA for the CDR3 is TGTGCCAGCAGCCCCCTCGCGGGAGGGCCCGCCGGGGAGCTGTTTTTT.